This T cell receptor (beta chain) came from a study of blood T cell repertoires in COVID-19. Study-wide background: The United States, Italy and Spain provided the acute and convalescent COVID-19 samples.

The CDR3 sequence is 14 residues long. Trimming took 0 bases from V and 7 from J; bases not matched to a gene: 5. The germline gives CDR1 LGHDT, CDR2 YNNKEL (reference sequence). In its sample, this clone was seen once. Per the authors' pipeline: Amplification from reference gene primers served as the basis for estimated nucleated cell counts. Profiling relied on immunoSEQ multiplex PCR, and the TCRdb table lists in-frame clones only, not all of them. From that table come the V and J calls and clone size; the DNA was used to work out D and trimming. The table shows 300,000 to 450,000 clones, with approximately 77% occurring only once.

The clonotype originates from a human donor with acute or convalescent COVID-19. The donor label of this sample is uncertain. Sequencing was carried out using peripheral blood. The chain combines TRBV3-1 (or the pseudogene TRBV3-2) with TRBJ2-5; 7 bases align to TRBD2. The CDR3: CASSQDSRGGTQYF. In nucleotides, the CDR3 is TGTGCCAGCAGCCAAGATTCCCGCGGGGGGACCCAGTACTTC.